Below are 21 T cell receptor beta chains sequenced from a single sample in a study of blood T cell repertoires in COVID-19. Repertoires were generated with immunoSEQ multiplex PCR, while TCRdb's copy carries only in-frame clones and drops some. The sample has about 90,000 clones, over 80% seen once. Sample: peripheral blood. The receptors originated from a human donor with active COVID-19. The donor label of this sample is uncertain.

This clone has just one count. One end of the junction fails to match germline, which may point to a read error. This chain joins TRBV7-7 and TRBJ2-2; 10 bases match TRBD1. The germline V gene encodes CDR1 SSHAT and CDR2 FNYEAQ (reference sequence). This CDR3 spans 14 amino acids. Written as DNA, the CDR3 is TGTGCTAGCAGTCGGGACAGGGGTACCGGGGAGCTGTTTTTT. It yields the protein CASSRDRGTGELFF.

CDR3 bases: TGCGCCAGCAGCTACAGCGGGGGAGGCACAGATACGCAGTATTTT. This translates into CASSYSGGGTDTQYF. V gene TRBV5-1 combines with J gene TRBJ2-3; 8 nucleotides line up with TRBD2. Germline V lookup: CDR1 SGHRS, CDR2 YFSETQ. Trimming removed 3 bases from V and 1 base from J; junction bases left unmatched: 4. The CDR3 has 15 residues.

This clone was seen once. The J gene is TRBJ1-1, the V gene TRBV5-4; no reliable D call. The CDR3 runs to 14 residues. V was clipped by 1 base and J by 5 bases, with 12 bases between them. Germline V gene data show CDR1 as SGHNT and CDR2 as YYREEE (reference sequence). The CDR3 DNA follows: TGTGCCAGCAGCTTGTTCGAGTCAGGTACTGAAGCTTTCTTT. This gives the protein CASSLFESGTEAFF.

The chain is built from TRBV7-3 and TRBJ2-1; 9 nucleotides line up with TRBD2. CDR3 size: 14 residues. The V segment lost 5 bases and the J segment 8 bases; nucleotides outside the gene matches: 7. CDR1 is SGHTA and CDR2 is FQGTGA in the germline V gene. CDR3 region: CASSTRTSADEQFF. The CDR3 region has the DNA TGTGCCAGCAGCACTAGGACTAGCGCTGATGAGCAGTTCTTC.

The chain couples TRBV6-1 to TRBJ1-6; the D gene is possibly TRBD1 (5 bases). V lost 1 base and J lost 8, with 12 bases in between. From germline, CDR1 is MNHNS and CDR2 SASEGT. The CDR3 covers 15 residues. CDR3 sequence reads: CASSEGRASYSPLHF. The CDR3 nucleotides read TGTGCCAGCAGTGAAGGCAGGGCCTCCTATTCACCCCTCCACTTT.

As DNA, the CDR3 is TGTGCCAGCTCACCCCGAAGGACAGGGGTCGAGGGATCACCCCTCCACTTT. This encodes CASSPRRTGVEGSPLHF. V gene TRBV18 combines with J gene TRBJ1-6, with TRBD1 matching 9 bases. V lost 3 bases to trimming and J lost 10 bases; unmatched junction nucleotides: 13. The V gene's germline CDR1 is KGHSH and CDR2 LQKENI. This CDR3 is 17 amino acids long.

V is TRBV5-1 and J is TRBJ2-1; D unresolved. Germline CDR1 reads SGHRS; CDR2 reads YFSETQ. Trimming removed 1 base at V and 5 bases at J, with 16 bases between. The CDR3 is made up of 16 amino acids. DNA of the CDR3: TGCGCCAGCAGCTTGACGGCGGATATTAGTAACAATGAGCAGTTCTTC. This codes for CASSLTADISNNEQFF.

This clone was observed a single time. The V and J genes are TRBV27 and TRBJ2-3; 7 positions agree with TRBD2. V gave up 2 bases and J gave up 3 bases; unmatched junction bases: 5. The CDR3 has 15 amino acids. CDR1 and CDR2 from the germline V gene are MNHEY and SMNVEV (reference sequence). The CDR3 nucleotides read TGTGCCAGCAGTTTAGGGACTATAATTACAGATACGCAGTATTTT. Amino acids: CASSLGTIITDTQYF.

The sample holds a few counts of this clone. The V call is TRBV5-4, the J call TRBJ2-7, with 10 bases matching TRBD1. CDR3 length: 16 amino acids. The germline CDR1 and CDR2 sequences are SGHNT and YYREEE (reference sequence). Trimming took 4 bases from V and 0 from J; bases not matched to a gene: 7. The CDR3 coding sequence is TGTGCCAGCAGCCCCGACAGGGGGCGCTCCTCCTACGAGCAGTACTTC. Translated, it gives CASSPDRGRSSYEQYF. Drawing the rest from reference TRBV5-4 and TRBJ2-7, the complete variable domain is ETGVTQSPTHLIKTRGQQVTLRCSSQSGHNTVSWYQQALGQGPQFIFQYYREEENGRGNFPPRFSGLQFPNYSSELNVNALELDDSALYLCASSPDRGRSSYEQYFGPGTRLTVT.

This chain connects TRBV19 to TRBJ1-1; 9 bases match TRBD1. V trimming: 0 bases; J trimming: 7 bases; junction bases outside the gene matches: 9. The CDR3 covers 16 residues. Germline V lookup: CDR1 LNHDA, CDR2 SQIVND (reference sequence). The CDR3 loop is CASSIDRRTGEYEAFF. The DNA of the CDR3 is TGTGCCAGTAGTATAGATCGCCGGACAGGGGAATATGAAGCTTTCTTT.

V is TRBV9 and J is TRBJ1-4; D possibly corresponds to TRBD1 (5 bases). The CDR3 is made up of 16 amino acids. Germline V gives CDR1 SGDLS, CDR2 YYNGEE. Trimming shortened V by 3 bases and J by 3 bases, and 15 bases separated the two germline ends. The CDR3 bases are TGTGCCAGCAGCGCCCGAGTAGGGGCGGCTAATGAAAAACTGTTTTTT. The encoded protein is CASSARVGAANEKLFF.

The chain carries TRBV6-5 and TRBJ1-4; 7 bases map to TRBD1. With V trimmed by 6 bases and J by 6 bases, 10 bases remained unmatched. The CDR3 totals 15 residues. Germline CDR1 and CDR2: MNHEY and SVGAGI. CDR3 region: CASREQGVEDEKLFF. DNA for the CDR3: TGTGCCAGCAGGGAGCAGGGGGTCGAGGATGAAAAACTGTTTTTT.

This clone was seen once. The chain uses TRBV6-6 and TRBJ2-2; D is undetermined. Germline assignment: CDR1 MNHNY and CDR2 SVGAGI (reference sequence). CDR3 size: 12 residues. V was pared by 8 bases and J by 3 bases, with 7 bases between. CDR3 sequence: CASRADTGELFF. The CDR3 DNA follows: TGTGCCAGCCGAGCCGACACCGGGGAGCTGTTTTTT.

The chain carries TRBV7-9 and TRBJ1-2, with TRBD1 as a possible D gene (5 bases). This CDR3 is 12 amino acids long. V was cut by 5 bases and J by 8 bases, with 12 bases left in between. Germline values: CDR1 SEHNR, CDR2 FQNEAQ (reference sequence). This chain's CDR3 is CASSPQGGGYTF. In DNA form, the CDR3 reads TGTGCCAGCAGCCCTCAGGGAGGGGGCTACACCTTC.

This rearrangement joins TRBV11-2 to TRBJ2-1; 8 bases fit TRBD2. The CDR3 contains 17 residues. Germline lookup yields CDR1 SGHAT and CDR2 FQNNGV. The V and J ends lost 2 bases and 4 bases, in that order; junction bases with no gene match: 10. The CDR3 sequence: CASSLLGTRNPYNEQFF. In DNA form, the CDR3 reads TGTGCCAGCAGCTTACTAGGGACTAGGAACCCATACAATGAGCAGTTCTTC.

The chain carries TRBV5-1 and TRBJ2-7; tentatively, D is TRBD2 (6 bases). This CDR3 is built from 14 residues. From germline, CDR1 is SGHRS and CDR2 YFSETQ. Trimming removed 2 bases at V and 2 bases at J, with 11 bases between. CDR3 bases: TGCGCCAGCAGCTTAACCCGGGGGACCTACGAGCAGTACTTC. Its protein is CASSLTRGTYEQYF.

The V and J genes are TRBV4-2 and TRBJ2-1; D remains unclear. This CDR3 is built from 16 residues. V lost 3 bases to trimming and J lost 4 bases, with 16 bases between them. The V gene's germline CDR1 is LGHNA and CDR2 YNFKEQ. The CDR3 nucleotides read TGTGCCAGCAGCCACGACTCTACTGCCCCTTACAATGAGCAGTTCTTC. Translation gives CASSHDSTAPYNEQFF.

The chain recombines TRBV27 with TRBJ1-4; TRBD1 is a possible D gene (6 bases). Germline CDR1 MNHEY, CDR2 SMNVEV (reference sequence). The CDR3 sequence is 14 residues long. Trimming cost V 7 bases and J 7 bases, with 16 bases left between them. CDR3 protein: CASTKAGAGEKLFF. The CDR3 nucleotides are TGTGCCAGCACCAAAGCGGGGGCGGGTGAAAAACTGTTTTTT.

V gene TRBV6-1 combines with J gene TRBJ1-2, with D tentatively TRBD1 (6 bases). V lost 0 bases and J lost 5, with 19 bases in between. Germline V CDR1 and CDR2: MNHNS, SASEGT. This CDR3 region has 17 residues. CDR3 in amino acids: CASSEAGGQIWFYGYTF. For the CDR3, the DNA is TGTGCCAGCAGTGAAGCTGGGGGACAAATCTGGTTTTATGGCTACACCTTC.

This clone has just a few counts. The chain joins TRBV10-3 to TRBJ1-5; 12 bases agree with TRBD1. Trimming at V came to 2 bases and at J to 3 bases, leaving 5 bases not matched to a gene. Germline loops: CDR1 ENHRY, CDR2 SYGVKD. This CDR3 is built from 17 residues. The CDR3 sequence is CAISEPGQGADNQPQHF. In DNA, the CDR3 is TGTGCCATCAGTGAGCCGGGACAGGGGGCTGACAATCAGCCCCAGCATTTT.

The chain carries TRBV19 and TRBJ1-2, with D possibly being TRBD1 (6 bases). The germline V gene has CDR1 LNHDA and CDR2 SQIVND (reference sequence). Trimming removed 5 bases at V and 4 bases at J, with 17 bases between. CDR3 length: 15 residues. In DNA form, the CDR3 reads TGTGCCAGTAGTGGGGACAAGGGTTGGACCTATGGCTACACCTTC. Its protein is CASSGDKGWTYGYTF.